One and the same sample provided the 27 T cell receptor beta chains below, sequenced in a study of cytomegalovirus exposure and HLA in healthy donors. PCR amplification relied on 60 Vbeta primers (plus 13 Jbeta primers). Some clones are missing from TCRdb's copy, which holds only in-frame ones; the method was immunoSEQ multiplex PCR. The table has some 150,000 clones, about four fifths seen once. Sequences were obtained from PBMCs. Source of these receptors: a man in his thirties or forties in good health and CMV-seropositive.

The chain is built from TRBV10-3 and TRBJ1-1; D remains unclear. The CDR3 runs to 11 residues. The V end lost 10 bases, the J end lost 3 bases, and 9 bases lay between the germline ends. Germline V gene lookup returns CDR1 ENHRY and CDR2 SYGVKD. The CDR3 DNA reads as TGTGCCACTGGCGGGGACACTGAAGCTTTCTTT. This encodes CATGGDTEAFF.

The rearrangement uses TRBV9 and TRBJ2-1, with TRBD2 matching 7 bases. CDR3 size: 18 residues. In germline, CDR1 is SGDLS, CDR2 YYNGEE. Trimming took 1 base from V and 1 from J; bases not matched to a gene: 11. CDR3 in amino acids: CASSVKLARASSYNEQFF. The CDR3 DNA reads TGTGCCAGCAGCGTAAAACTAGCGCGGGCAAGTTCCTACAATGAGCAGTTCTTC.

V gene TRBV7-9 combines with J gene TRBJ2-2, with a weak D call TRBD1 (5 bases). CDR1 SEHNR and CDR2 FQNEAQ come from the germline V gene (reference sequence). Trimming shortened V by 1 base and J by 0 bases, and 9 bases separated the two germline ends. The CDR3 is 16 residues long. The CDR3 sequence is CASSLVPGTNTGELFF. The CDR3 DNA reads TGTGCCAGCAGCTTAGTACCAGGGACGAACACCGGGGAGCTGTTTTTT.

This chain links TRBV11-2 with TRBJ2-1, with 15 bases aligning to TRBD2. The CDR3 consists of 19 residues. From germline, CDR1 is SGHAT and CDR2 FQNNGV. The V gene end was trimmed by 1 base and the J gene end by 7 bases; junction bases not matched to a gene: 11. The DNA of the CDR3 is TGTGCCAGCAGCTTAGTTCTCGGGACTAGCGGGAGGTCCAGGAATGAGCAGTTCTTC. Translating gives CASSLVLGTSGRSRNEQFF.

This chain joins TRBV14 and TRBJ2-1; D may be TRBD1 (6 bases). V lost 0 bases and J lost 10, with 19 bases in between. Per germline, CDR1 SGHDN and CDR2 FVKESK. The CDR3 totals 16 residues. The CDR3: CASSQDRVQGMWEQFF. CDR3 nucleotide sequence: TGTGCCAGCAGCCAAGATCGGGTTCAGGGGATGTGGGAGCAGTTCTTC. Drawing the rest from reference TRBV14 and TRBJ2-1, the complete variable domain is EAGVTQFPSHSVIEKGQTVTLRCDPISGHDNLYWYRRVMGKEIKFLLHFVKESKQDESGMPNNRFLAERTGGTYSTLKVQPAELEDSGVYFCASSQDRVQGMWEQFFGPGTRLTVL.

The chain links TRBV6-5 to TRBJ1-2, with D unresolved. Per the germline V gene, CDR1 is MNHEY and CDR2 is SVGAGI. CDR3 length: 11 residues. Between the trimmed V and J ends, which lost 7 bases and 4 bases, there was a span of 7 bases. The CDR3 loop is CASTAGYGYTF. CDR3 DNA sequence: TGTGCCAGCACCGCAGGCTATGGCTACACCTTC.

The chain links TRBV6-5 to TRBJ2-3, with 8 bases identical to TRBD1. Germline CDR1 MNHEY, CDR2 SVGAGI. Trimming took 4 bases from V and 5 from J; bases not matched to a gene: 8. The CDR3 is made up of 15 amino acids. The CDR3 loop is CASSFGQGTGDTQYF. CDR3 nucleotide sequence: TGTGCCAGCAGTTTCGGACAGGGAACTGGAGATACGCAGTATTTT.

The chain recombines TRBV5-1 with TRBJ2-3; TRBD1 is a possible D gene (6 bases). Trimming shortened V by 2 bases and J by 3 bases, and 13 bases separated the two germline ends. The germline CDR1 and CDR2 sequences are SGHRS and YFSETQ. The CDR3 spans 15 residues. CDR3 region: CASSLPRDKTDTQYF. CDR3 coding DNA: TGCGCCAGCAGCTTACCCAGGGACAAAACAGATACGCAGTATTTT. The full variable domain, rest sourced from reference TRBV5-1 and TRBJ2-3, is KAGVTQTPRYLIKTRGQQVTLSCSPISGHRSVSWYQQTPGQGLQFLFEYFSETQRNKGNFPGRFSGRQFSNSRSEMNVSTLELGDSALYLCASSLPRDKTDTQYFGPGTRLTVL.

J is TRBJ2-7 and V is TRBV30; 7 nucleotides line up with TRBD1. Germline CDR1 is GTSNPN and CDR2 is SVGIG (reference sequence). This CDR3 comprises 13 residues. V lost 2 bases to trimming and J lost 2 bases; unmatched junction nucleotides: 3. The CDR3 bases are TGTGCCTGGAGTTTACAGGGGCCCTACGAGCAGTACTTC. Translating gives CAWSLQGPYEQYF.

The chain is built from TRBV15 and TRBJ1-2; perhaps TRBD1 as D (6 bases). Germline loops: CDR1 LNHNV, CDR2 YYDKDF (reference sequence). The CDR3 runs 16 residues. V was trimmed by 3 bases and J by 7 bases, leaving 21 bases between them. The CDR3 is CATSSSPRGNGRGYTF. For the CDR3, the DNA is TGTGCCACCAGCAGTTCCCCCAGGGGAAATGGTCGTGGCTACACCTTC.

This clone was recorded a few times. The rearrangement links TRBV19 to TRBJ2-1, with 7 bases that match TRBD1. The CDR3 runs 16 residues. The germline gives CDR1 LNHDA, CDR2 SQIVND (reference sequence). V trimming: 9 bases; J trimming: 0 bases; junction bases outside the gene matches: 11. CDR3 nucleotide sequence: TGTGCCAGAGACACAGGGGACAACAGCTCCTACAATGAGCAGTTCTTC. It encodes CARDTGDNSSYNEQFF.

V gene TRBV28 combines with J gene TRBJ2-1; TRBD2 aligns across 9 bases. CDR1 MDHEN and CDR2 SYDVKM come from the germline V gene. The V and J ends lost 4 bases and 9 bases, in that order; junction bases with no gene match: 10. The CDR3 runs to 15 residues. As DNA, the CDR3 is TGTGCCAGCAGTTACGGGCGGGAGGGCCTGAGTGAGCAGTTCTTC. Protein: CASSYGREGLSEQFF.

The chain has TRBV29-1 and TRBJ1-2, with 7 positions matching TRBD1. Germline V gives CDR1 SQVTM, CDR2 ANQGSEA. The CDR3 spans 14 residues. V gave up 5 bases and J gave up 8 bases; unmatched junction bases: 14. CDR3 nucleotide sequence: TGCAGCGTTATGGGCGGAGAGGGGGCGGTAGGCTACACCTTC. It translates to CSVMGGEGAVGYTF.

J is TRBJ2-3 and V is TRBV19, with 9 bases fitting TRBD2. The CDR3 is made up of 16 amino acids. The trim removed 1 base at V and 4 bases at J, leaving 6 bases unmatched. Per germline, CDR1 LNHDA and CDR2 SQIVND (reference sequence). The CDR3 reads CASSIGGRAAADTQYF. In nucleotides, the CDR3 is TGTGCCAGTAGTATAGGCGGGAGGGCCGCGGCAGATACGCAGTATTTT.

The chain is built from TRBV19 and TRBJ2-5; perhaps TRBD2 as D (6 bases). Trimming shortened V by 1 base and J by 7 bases, and 16 bases separated the two germline ends. The CDR3 has 15 residues. Looked up from germline, CDR1 is LNHDA and CDR2 is SQIVND (reference sequence). The CDR3 nucleotides are TGTGCCAGTAGTATAGTGGGGGGATCTGGTGGGACCCAGTACTTC. Protein sequence: CASSIVGGSGGTQYF.

This clone was recorded only once. The rearrangement links TRBV27 to TRBJ2-3; 7 bases line up with TRBD2. The ends lost 5 bases at V and 1 base at J; junction bases unmatched: 3. The germline V gene encodes CDR1 MNHEY and CDR2 SMNVEV (reference sequence). This CDR3 is built from 14 residues. CDR3 loop: CASSTSARTDTQYF. CDR3 DNA sequence: TGTGCCAGCAGTACTAGCGCCCGCACAGATACGCAGTATTTT.

Concerning this clone: The junction does not match germline at one end; this may be a read error. This chain uses TRBV25-1 with TRBJ1-1; D gene uncertain. The CDR3 spans 13 residues. Germline-derived CDR1 and CDR2 are MGHDK and SYGVNS. In nucleotides, the CDR3 is TGTGCCAGCAGTGACCGGGAACAGAATATTCGAACGTTT. Protein: CASSDREQNIRTF. The entire variable domain, with the rest obtained from reference TRBV25-1 and TRBJ1-1, is as follows: EADIYQTPRYLVIGTGKKITLECSQTMGHDKMYWYQQDPGMELHLIHYSYGVNSTEKGDLSSESTVSRIRTEHFPLTLESARPSHTSQYLCASSDREQNIRTFGQGTRLTVV.

J is TRBJ2-7 and V is TRBV6-1, with 10 nucleotides matching TRBD2. The germline CDR1 and CDR2 sequences are MNHNS and SASEGT. The CDR3 totals 16 residues. Trimming at V came to 3 bases and at J to 2 bases, leaving 7 bases not matched to a gene. The CDR3 region is CASSEPGLARPYEQYF. CDR3 nucleotides: TGTGCCAGCAGTGAGCCGGGACTAGCGCGTCCCTACGAGCAGTACTTC.

This clone was seen just once. CDR3 bases: TGTGCCAGCAGTGCTCTAGCGGTGATTGATACGCAGTATTTT. Translated, it gives CASSALAVIDTQYF. The V and J genes are TRBV2 and TRBJ2-3, with 7 bases identical to TRBD2. J was trimmed by 6 bases and V by 4 bases; bases with no gene match: 7. The germline CDR1 and CDR2 sequences are SNHLY and FYNNEI. The CDR3 is 14 residues long. The full variable domain, rest sourced from reference TRBV2 and TRBJ2-3, is EPEVTQTPSHQVTQMGQEVILRCVPISNHLYFYWYRQILGQKVEFLVSFYNNEISEKSEIFDDQFSVERPDGSNFTLKIRSTKLEDSAMYFCASSALAVIDTQYFGPGTRLTVL.

The genes are TRBV6-5 and TRBJ2-7; D is ambiguous. This CDR3 spans 13 amino acids. Germline CDR1 and CDR2: MNHEY and SVGAGI. Trimming took 4 bases from V and 0 from J, leaving 7 bases between them. The CDR3 loop reads CASSLGSSYEQYF. CDR3 nucleotide sequence: TGTGCCAGCAGTTTGGGCAGCTCCTACGAGCAGTACTTC.

The rearrangement uses TRBV4-1 and TRBJ2-3; unclear D gene. Germline CDR1 MGHRA, CDR2 YSYEKL. The V gene lost 2 bases and the J gene lost 6 bases, with 9 bases spanning the gap. The CDR3 runs 13 residues. The CDR3 DNA follows: TGCGCCAGCAGCCAAATGGAGCCGGATACGCAGTATTTT. This sequence encodes CASSQMEPDTQYF.

This clone was observed a handful of times. The chain is built from TRBV12-1 and TRBJ1-2. TRBV12-1 is shown as a pseudogene. The CDR3 spans 13 residues. The CDR3 reads CASSFPGVDGYTF. CDR3 coding DNA: TGTGCCAGCAGCTTTCCGGGGGTCGATGGCTACACCTTC.

The chain recombines TRBV10-1 with TRBJ2-5, with 9 bases lining up with TRBD2. CDR1 WNHNN and CDR2 SYGVQD come from the germline V gene (reference sequence). The length of the CDR3 is 16 residues. The junction had 7 bases not matched to a gene; V was cut back by 0 bases and J by 5 bases. CDR3 in amino acids: CASSESHSGSGETQYF. CDR3 DNA sequence: TGCGCCAGCAGTGAGTCGCATAGCGGGAGTGGCGAGACCCAGTACTTC.

As for this clone: A read error may account for a junction end that differs from germline. The rearrangement links TRBV30 to TRBJ1-2; perhaps TRBD1 as D (6 bases). Per germline, CDR1 GTSNPN and CDR2 SVGIG (reference sequence). The CDR3 loop spans 11 amino acids. CDR3 DNA sequence: TGTGCCTGGAGTCCATCGGACAGCCTTGCCTTC. Amino acids: CAWSPSDSLAF.

The chain couples TRBV2 to TRBJ1-5; 8 bases fit TRBD1. CDR3 size: 14 residues. V shed 6 bases, J shed 6 bases, and the junction held 7 bases outside the gene matches. CDR1 is SNHLY, CDR2 FYNNEI, per germline. In DNA, the CDR3 is TGTGCCAGCAGCTCGACAGGGGTTAGTCAGCCCCAGCATTTT. Its protein is CASSSTGVSQPQHF.

This chain connects TRBV9 to TRBJ2-2; D ambiguous. CDR1 is SGDLS and CDR2 is YYNGEE in the germline V gene. Trimming removed 2 bases from V and 6 bases from J, with 11 bases in between. The CDR3 is 14 amino acids. CDR3 nucleotides: TGTGCCAGCAGCGTCGACCTAGAGGCCGGGGAGCTGTTTTTT. Translating gives CASSVDLEAGELFF.

The gene calls are TRBV10-3 and TRBJ1-3; D not certain. This CDR3 contains 15 residues. The ends were cut back, 2 bases at V and 0 bases at J, with 8 bases in the middle. Germline CDR1 is ENHRY and CDR2 is SYGVKD. For the CDR3, the DNA is TGTGCCATCAGTGAGATAGCAAGCTCTGGAAACACCATATATTTT. Its protein product is CAISEIASSGNTIYF.